These 20 T cell receptor beta chains originate from one sample sequenced in a study of blood T cell repertoires in COVID-19. This table comes from immunoSEQ multiplex PCR, and its TCRdb copy is limited to in-frame clones, with some not included. The data contain about 56,000 clones, under 90% of them singletons. The sample was peripheral blood. These receptors all come from a woman of 80 years or more with acute or convalescent COVID-19.

The gene calls are TRBV15 and TRBJ2-7; perhaps TRBD2 as D (7 bases). Trimming removed 0 bases from V and 1 base from J, with 10 bases in between. Germline CDR1 reads LNHNV; CDR2 reads YYDKDF (reference sequence). There are 15 residues in the CDR3. CDR3 loop: CATSRERGGSYEQYF. The CDR3 region has the DNA TGTGCCACCAGCAGAGAGAGGGGGGGATCCTACGAGCAGTACTTC.

The chain carries TRBV5-5 and TRBJ1-1, with unresolved D. CDR1 is SGHKS, CDR2 YYEKEE, per germline (reference sequence). V dropped 0 bases and J dropped 6 bases, with 15 bases sitting between them. The CDR3 is 15 residues long. CDR3 in DNA: TGTGCCAGCAGCTTGGACGGACTCGGCAGGTCTGAAGCTTTCTTT. This sequence encodes CASSLDGLGRSEAFF.

The J gene is TRBJ2-5, the V gene TRBV3-1 (or the pseudogene TRBV3-2); 9 bases are a match to TRBD2. CDR1 and CDR2 from the germline V gene are LGHDT and YNNKEL (reference sequence). Trimming removed 1 base from V and 5 bases from J; junction bases left unmatched: 2. The CDR3 totals 14 residues. The CDR3, as DNA: TGTGCCAGCAGCCAAGCAGGGACTAGCGAGACCCAGTACTTC. Translated: CASSQAGTSETQYF.

The genes are TRBV18 and TRBJ2-1; D remains ambiguous. The CDR3 is made up of 13 amino acids. Germline CDR1 is KGHSH and CDR2 is LQKENI. Trimming pared 3 bases from V and 7 bases from J, leaving 10 bases between. DNA for the CDR3: TGTGCCAGCTCACCCGTGGCCGGGAATGAGCAGTTCTTC. This gives the protein CASSPVAGNEQFF.

V gene TRBV24-1 combines with J gene TRBJ2-1; D might be TRBD1 (6 bases). V gave up 3 bases and J gave up 4 bases, with 12 bases separating them. The CDR3 contains 15 residues. Germline CDR1 and CDR2: KGHDR and SFDVKD. The CDR3 sequence is CATSDLRDIYNEQFF. In DNA form, the CDR3 reads TGTGCCACCAGTGATCTCAGGGACATTTACAATGAGCAGTTCTTC.

The chain links TRBV27 to TRBJ1-2, with 8 bases identical to TRBD1. Germline V gives CDR1 MNHEY, CDR2 SMNVEV (reference sequence). The CDR3 contains 14 residues. The ends lost 6 bases at V and 4 bases at J; junction bases unmatched: 7. This CDR3 reads CASRRTGLGYGYTF. CDR3 DNA: TGTGCCAGCAGGCGGACAGGGTTAGGCTATGGCTACACCTTC.

The chain joins TRBV6-5 to TRBJ2-5, with 12 bases fitting TRBD2. Germline V CDR1 and CDR2: MNHEY, SVGAGI. Trimming at V came to 4 bases and at J to 4 bases, leaving 4 bases not matched to a gene. The CDR3 has 15 amino acids. The CDR3 coding sequence is TGTGCCAGCAGTTTCTTACTAGCGGGGGGAGAGACCCAGTACTTC. This gives the protein CASSFLLAGGETQYF.

The V gene is TRBV19, the J gene TRBJ2-5; 11 bases fit TRBD2. Germline CDR1 and CDR2: LNHDA and SQIVND (reference sequence). V was clipped by 5 bases and J by 7 bases; unmatched bases: 3. The CDR3 consists of 13 residues. The CDR3 DNA reads TGTGCCAGTAGTCCCCTAGCGGGGGGGACCCAGTACTTC. Protein: CASSPLAGGTQYF.

This rearrangement joins TRBV29-1 to TRBJ2-3; TRBD1 aligns across 7 bases. The V segment lost 3 bases and the J segment 0 bases; nucleotides outside the gene matches: 3. Germline V gene data show CDR1 as SQVTM and CDR2 as ANQGSEA. This CDR3 has 14 residues. For the CDR3, the DNA is TGCAGCGTTGACAACAGGGGAAGCACAGATACGCAGTATTTT. This translates into CSVDNRGSTDTQYF.

The chain couples TRBV3-1 (or the pseudogene TRBV3-2) to TRBJ1-5; D gene unclear. The germline gives CDR1 LGHDT, CDR2 YNNKEL (reference sequence). The CDR3 covers 13 residues. Trimming removed 3 bases from V and 6 bases from J, with 9 bases in between. The CDR3 nucleotides are TGTGCCAGCAGCCAGGGCCTTTCTCAGCCCCAGCATTTT. The encoded protein is CASSQGLSQPQHF.

The chain links TRBV2 to TRBJ1-2; D is ambiguous. Per germline, CDR1 SNHLY and CDR2 FYNNEI. The CDR3 is 11 amino acids. Trimming removed 7 bases from V and 4 bases from J, with 7 bases in between. The CDR3 loop reads CASTVSYGYTF. CDR3 nucleotide sequence: TGTGCCAGCACTGTTAGCTATGGCTACACCTTC.

This rearrangement joins TRBV18 to TRBJ2-7, with a tentative D call TRBD2 (5 bases). There are 13 residues in the CDR3. Per germline, CDR1 KGHSH and CDR2 LQKENI. V lost 3 bases to trimming and J lost 4 bases, with 10 bases between them. In nucleotides, the CDR3 is TGTGCCAGCTCACCGGTCGGGGATTACGAGCAGTACTTC. As protein: CASSPVGDYEQYF.

The chain links TRBV14 to TRBJ2-1; D possibly corresponds to TRBD2 (5 bases). V was shortened by 2 bases and J by 9 bases, with 11 bases between the two germline ends. The CDR3 runs to 13 residues. CDR1 is SGHDN and CDR2 is FVKESK in the germline V gene. CDR3 DNA sequence: TGTGCCAGCAGCCAAACTAGGGTCGGTGAGCAGTTCTTC. It is translated as CASSQTRVGEQFF.

J is TRBJ2-2 and V is TRBV11-3, with D hard to call. Per germline, CDR1 SGHNT and CDR2 YENEEA. The CDR3 is made up of 13 amino acids. Trimming took 2 bases from V and 2 from J, leaving 3 bases between them. CDR3 loop: CASSLLNTGELFF. CDR3 DNA sequence: TGTGCCAGCAGCTTACTAAACACCGGGGAGCTGTTTTTT.

The CDR3 region is CASSEASWTGSLHF. CDR3 DNA sequence: TGTGCCAGCAGTGAAGCGTCCTGGACAGGGTCCCTCCACTTT. V usage is TRBV6-1 and J usage is TRBJ1-6, with 8 bases that match TRBD1. The CDR3 is 14 residues long. Germline trimming cut 0 bases from V and 14 bases from J; bases unmatched to any gene: 6. CDR1 and CDR2 (germline): MNHNS, SASEGT.

This sequence joins TRBV11-3 and TRBJ1-2; 7 bases are shared with TRBD1. Germline trimming cut 5 bases from V and 5 bases from J; bases unmatched to any gene: 11. The germline V gene has CDR1 SGHNT and CDR2 YENEEA. This CDR3 is 15 amino acids long. DNA for the CDR3: TGTGCCAGCAGCCTAACCGGGACAGTCATTTATGGCTACACCTTC. The encoded protein is CASSLTGTVIYGYTF. The whole variable domain, filled in from reference TRBV11-3 and TRBJ1-2, reads EAGVVQSPRYKIIEKKQPVAFWCNPISGHNTLYWYLQNLGQGPELLIRYENEEAVDDSQLPKDRFSAERLKGVDSTLKIQPAELGDSAVYLCASSLTGTVIYGYTFGSGTRLTVV.

The J gene is TRBJ1-2, the V gene TRBV19; D ambiguous. Germline assignment: CDR1 LNHDA and CDR2 SQIVND (reference sequence). The CDR3 length is 13 residues. V was shortened by 5 bases and J by 8 bases, with 15 bases between the two germline ends. Written as DNA, the CDR3 is TGTGCCAGTAGTGTTCCACCGAGCAGGGGCTACACCTTC. Protein product: CASSVPPSRGYTF.

The chain uses TRBV2 and TRBJ2-7, with D perhaps TRBD2 (5 bases). CDR1 is SNHLY, CDR2 FYNNEI, per germline. The V gene lost 6 bases and the J gene lost 0 bases, with 12 bases spanning the gap. CDR3 length: 14 residues. CDR3 region: CASRKMDSSYEQYF. The DNA for the CDR3 is TGTGCCAGCAGGAAGATGGACTCCTCCTACGAGCAGTACTTC.

This rearrangement joins TRBV2 to TRBJ1-5, with 9 bases lining up with TRBD1. With V trimmed by 6 bases and J by 6 bases, 3 bases remained unmatched. The CDR3 is 13 residues long. The germline CDR1 and CDR2 sequences are SNHLY and FYNNEI. The CDR3 sequence is CASRGTGSQPQHF. The CDR3 nucleotides read TGTGCCAGCAGGGGGACAGGGAGTCAGCCCCAGCATTTT. Full variable domain (outside the CDR3, taken from reference TRBV2 and TRBJ1-5): EPEVTQTPSHQVTQMGQEVILRCVPISNHLYFYWYRQILGQKVEFLVSFYNNEISEKSEIFDDQFSVERPDGSNFTLKIRSTKLEDSAMYFCASRGTGSQPQHFGDGTRLSIL.

V gene TRBV5-4 combines with J gene TRBJ1-2; 8 nucleotides align to TRBD1. The CDR3 contains 15 residues. J lost 5 bases, V lost 4 bases, and 10 bases had no gene match. The germline V gene encodes CDR1 SGHNT and CDR2 YYREEE (reference sequence). CDR3 residues: CASSLVRDRNYGYTF. The CDR3 nucleotides read TGTGCCAGCAGCCTAGTAAGGGACAGGAATTATGGCTACACCTTC.